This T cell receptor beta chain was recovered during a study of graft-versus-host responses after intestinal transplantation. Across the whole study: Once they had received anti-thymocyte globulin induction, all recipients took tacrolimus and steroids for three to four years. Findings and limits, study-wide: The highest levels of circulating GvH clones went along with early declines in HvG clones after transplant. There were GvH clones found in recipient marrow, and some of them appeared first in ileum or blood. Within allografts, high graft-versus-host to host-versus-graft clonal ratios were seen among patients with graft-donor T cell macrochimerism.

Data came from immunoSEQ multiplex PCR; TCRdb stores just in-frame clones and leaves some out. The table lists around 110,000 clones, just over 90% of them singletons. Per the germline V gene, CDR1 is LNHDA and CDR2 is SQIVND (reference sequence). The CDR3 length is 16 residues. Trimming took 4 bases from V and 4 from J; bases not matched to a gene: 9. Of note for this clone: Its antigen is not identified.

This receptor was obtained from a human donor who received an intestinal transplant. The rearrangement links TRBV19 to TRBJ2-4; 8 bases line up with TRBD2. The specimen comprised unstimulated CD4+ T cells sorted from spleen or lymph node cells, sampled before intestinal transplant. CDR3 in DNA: TGTGCCAGTAGTAGGGGAGAACTAGCGGATAAAAACATTCAGTACTTC. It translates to CASSRGELADKNIQYF.